Listed here are 19 T cell receptor beta chains from one sample, sequenced in a study of blood T cell repertoires in COVID-19. Some clones are missing from TCRdb's copy, which holds only in-frame ones; the method was immunoSEQ multiplex PCR. The sample has fewer than 400,000 clones; around 83% are singletons. Sequenced input: peripheral blood. These receptors were obtained from a man younger than 45 with active or convalescent COVID-19.

This sequence joins TRBV19 and TRBJ1-2, with 12 bases that match TRBD1. The germline CDR1 and CDR2 sequences are LNHDA and SQIVND (reference sequence). V trimming: 5 bases; J trimming: 2 bases; junction bases outside the gene matches: 3. The CDR3 loop spans 15 amino acids. The CDR3 loop reads CASSEGQGANYGYTF. In DNA, the CDR3 is TGTGCCAGTAGTGAGGGACAGGGGGCGAACTATGGCTACACCTTC. Full variable domain (rest looked up from reference TRBV19 and TRBJ1-2): DGGITQSPKYLFRKEGQNVTLSCEQNLNHDAMYWYRQDPGQGLRLIYYSQIVNDFQKGDIAEGYSVSREKKESFPLTVTSAQKNPTAFYLCASSEGQGANYGYTFGSGTRLTVV.

The V call is TRBV11-2, the J call TRBJ1-1; D is possibly TRBD1 (5 bases). The CDR3 has 11 residues. Trimming pared 1 base from V and 11 bases from J, leaving 8 bases between. Germline-derived CDR1 and CDR2 are SGHAT and FQNNGV. CDR3 loop: CASSLATVAFF. CDR3 sequence (DNA): TGTGCCAGCAGCTTAGCGACAGTGGCTTTCTTT. The entire variable domain, with the rest obtained from reference TRBV11-2 and TRBJ1-1, is as follows: EAGVAQSPRYKIIEKRQSVAFWCNPISGHATLYWYQQILGQGPKLLIQFQNNGVVDDSQLPKDRFSAERLKGVDSTLKIQPAKLEDSAVYLCASSLATVAFFGQGTRLTVV.

This chain links TRBV7-2 with TRBJ1-1; D is possibly TRBD1 (6 bases). Looked up from germline, CDR1 is SGHTA and CDR2 is FQGNSA. The CDR3 extends over 14 amino acids. The V and J ends lost 3 bases and 10 bases respectively, with 18 bases between them. This CDR3 is CASSFSQLPRGAFF. The CDR3 nucleotides are TGTGCCAGCAGCTTTTCCCAACTCCCCAGGGGAGCTTTCTTT.

This sequence joins TRBV9 and TRBJ1-2; 7 positions match TRBD1. This CDR3 has 14 residues. Germline V gene sequence: CDR1 SGDLS, CDR2 YYNGEE. V gave up 3 bases and J gave up 9 bases; unmatched junction bases: 11. The CDR3: CASSGGTENMSYTF. The CDR3 DNA reads as TGTGCCAGCAGCGGTGGGACAGAGAATATGAGCTACACCTTC.

The chain uses TRBV18 and TRBJ1-5, with D maybe TRBD1 (6 bases). Germline V CDR1 and CDR2: KGHSH, LQKENI. Trimming cost V 5 bases and J 7 bases, with 12 bases left between them. This CDR3 spans 13 amino acids. The CDR3 reads CASSGQGIQPQHF. The CDR3 DNA follows: TGTGCCAGCTCAGGTCAGGGGATCCAGCCCCAGCATTTT. Full variable domain (outside the CDR3, taken from reference TRBV18 and TRBJ1-5): NAGVMQNPRHLVRRRGQEARLRCSPMKGHSHVYWYRQLPEEGLKFMVYLQKENIIDESGMPKERFSAEFPKEGPSILRIQQVVRGDSAAYFCASSGQGIQPQHFGDGTRLSIL.

The chain carries TRBV7-9 and TRBJ1-6; the match to TRBD1 covers 7 bases. In germline, CDR1 is SEHNR, CDR2 FQNEAQ (reference sequence). The ends lost 5 bases at V and 6 bases at J; junction bases unmatched: 4. The CDR3 extends over 14 amino acids. The CDR3 region is CASSRGQLNSPLHF. CDR3 in DNA: TGTGCCAGCAGCCGGGGACAGCTTAATTCACCCCTCCACTTT.

The rearrangement joins TRBV7-6 to TRBJ2-5; the match to TRBD2 covers 8 bases. After removal of 5 bases from V and 7 bases from J, the junction contained 18 bases not matched to a gene. Germline V lookup: CDR1 SGHVS, CDR2 FNYEAQ. This CDR3 contains 17 residues. CDR3 sequence reads: CASSQRPPGREEVTQYF. CDR3 coding DNA: TGTGCCAGCAGCCAACGTCCCCCTGGGCGGGAGGAGGTGACCCAGTACTTC.

This clone came up once. The chain is built from TRBV4-1 and TRBJ2-5; 8 bases are a match to TRBD1. V shed 1 base, J shed 5 bases, and the junction held 3 bases outside the gene matches. The CDR3 spans 14 residues. Germline V lookup: CDR1 MGHRA, CDR2 YSYEKL. The CDR3 DNA reads TGCGCCAGCAGCCAAGCCGGACAGGGTGAGACCCAGTACTTC. It translates to CASSQAGQGETQYF.

This clone was recorded at least ten times. The chain combines TRBV5-6 with TRBJ1-5; D gene uncertain. CDR3 length equals 15 residues. V lost 3 bases, J lost 2 bases, and 12 bases lay in between. Germline V gene lookup returns CDR1 SGHDT and CDR2 YYEEEE. The CDR3 bases are TGTGCCAGCAGCTCAGGAACAATCCGCAATCAGCCCCAGCATTTT. It codes for CASSSGTIRNQPQHF.

Regarding this clone: A much bigger clone sits one base away, suggesting this may be a read error. The chain recombines TRBV6-1 with TRBJ1-1; D may be TRBD1 (5 bases). The CDR3 totals 14 residues. The V gene's germline CDR1 is MNHNS and CDR2 SASEGT. V shed 3 bases and J shed 3 bases, with 11 bases lying between them. The CDR3 bases are TGTGCCAGCAGTGAGGGGGGTTGGGACACTGAAGCTTTCTTT. This gives the protein CASSEGGWDTEAFF.

V and J are TRBV27 and TRBJ2-3; TRBD2 matches at 11 bases. CDR3 size: 16 residues. Germline values: CDR1 MNHEY, CDR2 SMNVEV (reference sequence). Trimming cost V 4 bases and J 3 bases; bases outside gene matches: 6. DNA for the CDR3: TGTGCCAGCAGTTCTCCGGGACTAGCGGAAACAGATACGCAGTATTTT. This translates into CASSSPGLAETDTQYF.

This clone was detected a few times. The chain links TRBV12-3 or TRBV12-4 to TRBJ1-2; 8 bases agree with TRBD1. The CDR3 runs 13 residues. Unmatched junction bases numbered 7, after V lost 7 bases and J lost 6 bases. CDR3 DNA sequence: TGTGCCAGCACTCGACAGGGGTTCAATGGCTACACCTTC. It is translated as CASTRQGFNGYTF.

This clone was seen a handful of times. J is TRBJ1-6 and V is TRBV9; D call uncertain. Trimming removed 4 bases from V and 8 bases from J, with 7 bases in between. The germline V gene has CDR1 SGDLS and CDR2 YYNGEE. The CDR3 is 12 amino acids. The CDR3 sequence is CASSPGDSPLHF. DNA of the CDR3: TGTGCCAGCAGCCCCGGGGATTCACCCCTCCACTTT.

The rearrangement uses TRBV6-5 and TRBJ2-3; 7 nucleotides line up with TRBD1. The V gene's germline CDR1 is MNHEY and CDR2 SVGAGI. The CDR3 consists of 15 residues. With V trimmed by 6 bases and J by 3 bases, 9 bases remained unmatched. Here the CDR3 reads CASSPTGAQTDTQYF. The CDR3 coding sequence is TGTGCCAGCAGCCCAACAGGGGCACAAACAGATACGCAGTATTTT.

As to this clone: The same CDR3 can be traced to other DNA sequences in this sample. The J gene is TRBJ2-7, the V gene TRBV7-2; 9 nucleotides align to TRBD2. Trimming cost V 3 bases and J 7 bases; bases outside gene matches: 10. CDR3 length: 15 amino acids. From germline, CDR1 is SGHTA and CDR2 FQGNSA. CDR3 DNA sequence: TGTGCCAGCAGCTTTTCTAGCGGGGTAAGGGGGGAGCAGTACTTC. Protein sequence: CASSFSSGVRGEQYF.

V usage is TRBV6-5 and J usage is TRBJ2-5, with 8 bases that match TRBD2. J lost 4 bases, V lost 5 bases, and 6 bases had no gene match. This CDR3 has 14 residues. Per germline, CDR1 MNHEY and CDR2 SVGAGI. Here the CDR3 reads CASSRGLAGETQYF. CDR3 bases: TGTGCCAGCAGTCGTGGACTAGCAGGAGAGACCCAGTACTTC.

The chain recombines TRBV5-6 with TRBJ2-5, with D tentatively TRBD1 (5 bases). Trimming removed 1 base from V and 4 bases from J, with 11 bases in between. The germline CDR1 and CDR2 sequences are SGHDT and YYEEEE. The CDR3 is 14 residues long. The CDR3 DNA is TGTGCCAGCAGCTTGACAGGAGAGTTAGAGACCCAGTACTTC. Its protein is CASSLTGELETQYF.

This clone was observed once. The chain has TRBV19 and TRBJ2-1, with no clear D. The germline V gene encodes CDR1 LNHDA and CDR2 SQIVND (reference sequence). V was cut by 6 bases and J by 5 bases, with 11 bases left in between. The CDR3 totals 13 residues. The CDR3 DNA reads TGTGCCAGTAGATCCTTTTTTGACAATGAGCAGTTCTTC. Amino acids: CASRSFFDNEQFF.

This chain uses TRBV3-1 (or the pseudogene TRBV3-2) with TRBJ2-2; weak D call: TRBD1 (5 bases). There are 13 residues in the CDR3. Germline CDR1 reads LGHDT; CDR2 reads YNNKEL (reference sequence). Trimming left V 1 base short and J 6 bases short, with 6 bases between. The CDR3 spells CASSQAGPGELFF. The CDR3 nucleotides are TGTGCCAGCAGCCAAGCAGGGCCCGGGGAGCTGTTTTTT.